This T cell receptor (beta chain) was captured by sequencing in a study of cytomegalovirus exposure and HLA in healthy donors. A note on this clone: Its antigen is still unknown.

Germline loops: CDR1 SGHRS, CDR2 YFSETQ. Losses at the gene ends were 4 bases for V and 2 bases for J; bases not matched to a gene: 5. This CDR3 has 14 amino acids. The PCR had 60 Vbeta and 13 Jbeta primers. Generated by immunoSEQ multiplex PCR, the TCRdb table keeps only in-frame clones and is missing some. The table has about 180,000 clones, approximately 80% seen once; the top ten hold almost 7%. Study findings and constraints: Investigators reported around 150 TCR beta chains as tied to cytomegalovirus.

The source is a man aged 25-45 years in good health and CMV-seropositive. The rearrangement joins TRBV5-1 to TRBJ1-1; 7 bases line up with TRBD1. The sequenced sample consisted of PBMCs. In DNA form, the CDR3 reads TGCGCCAGCAGCGCACAGGGGCGAAACACTGAAGCTTTCTTT. This gives the protein CASSAQGRNTEAFF.